This T cell receptor beta chain derives from a study of T cell changes during pregnancy in multiple sclerosis. Generated by immunoSEQ multiplex PCR, the TCRdb table keeps only in-frame clones and is missing some. Of approximately 92,000 clones in the sample, approximately 94% are singletons; the top ten hold over 0.85%. V lost 8 bases and J 4 bases, leaving 14 bases between the germline ends. The length of the CDR3 is 14 residues. The germline CDR1 and CDR2 sequences are MNHEY and SVGAGI. The receptor's source is a female donor with multiple sclerosis, enrolled in a pregnancy study. The source material was peripheral blood, sampled after pregnancy. The chain combines TRBV6-5 with TRBJ1-4, with D possibly being TRBD1 (5 bases). The CDR3 DNA is TGTGCCAGCGCCTCAGGGCGAGGTAATGAAAAACTGTTTTTT. As protein: CASASGRGNEKLFF.